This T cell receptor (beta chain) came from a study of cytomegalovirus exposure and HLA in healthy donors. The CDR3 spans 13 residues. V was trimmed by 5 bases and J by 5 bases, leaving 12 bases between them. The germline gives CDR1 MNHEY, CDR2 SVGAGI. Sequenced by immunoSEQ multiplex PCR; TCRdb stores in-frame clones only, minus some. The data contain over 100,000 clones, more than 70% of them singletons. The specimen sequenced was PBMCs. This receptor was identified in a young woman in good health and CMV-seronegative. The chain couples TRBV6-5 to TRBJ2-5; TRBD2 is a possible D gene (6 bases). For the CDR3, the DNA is TGTGCCAGCAGTAGAAACGGAGGGGAGACCCAGTACTTC. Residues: CASSRNGGETQYF.